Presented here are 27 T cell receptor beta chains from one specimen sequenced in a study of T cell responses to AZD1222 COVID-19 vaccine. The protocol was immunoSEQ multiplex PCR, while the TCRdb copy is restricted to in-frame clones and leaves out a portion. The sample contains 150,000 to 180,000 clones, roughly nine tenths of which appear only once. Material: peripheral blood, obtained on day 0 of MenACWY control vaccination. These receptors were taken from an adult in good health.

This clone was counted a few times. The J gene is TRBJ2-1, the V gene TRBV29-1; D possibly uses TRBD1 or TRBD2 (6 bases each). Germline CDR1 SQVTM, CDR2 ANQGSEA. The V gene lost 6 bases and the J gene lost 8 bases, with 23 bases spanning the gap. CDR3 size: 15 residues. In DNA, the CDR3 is TGCAGCGTCAGTGGGGGACGGGGGCACGAGGATGAGCAGTTCTTC. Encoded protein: CSVSGGRGHEDEQFF.

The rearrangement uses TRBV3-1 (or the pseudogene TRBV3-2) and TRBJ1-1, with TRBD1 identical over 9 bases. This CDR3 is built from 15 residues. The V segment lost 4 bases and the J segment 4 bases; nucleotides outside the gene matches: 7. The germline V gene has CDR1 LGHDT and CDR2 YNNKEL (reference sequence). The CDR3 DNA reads TGTGCCAGCAGCCCGGACAGGGGTTTGGTCACTGAAGCTTTCTTT. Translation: CASSPDRGLVTEAFF.

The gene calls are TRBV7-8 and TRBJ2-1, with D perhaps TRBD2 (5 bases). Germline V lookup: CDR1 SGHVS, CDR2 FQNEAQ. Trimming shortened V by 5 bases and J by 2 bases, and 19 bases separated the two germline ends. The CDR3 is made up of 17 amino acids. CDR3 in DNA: TGTGCCAGCAGCCCCCGGGTTTGGGAGCTAACCTACAATGAGCAGTTCTTC. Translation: CASSPRVWELTYNEQFF.

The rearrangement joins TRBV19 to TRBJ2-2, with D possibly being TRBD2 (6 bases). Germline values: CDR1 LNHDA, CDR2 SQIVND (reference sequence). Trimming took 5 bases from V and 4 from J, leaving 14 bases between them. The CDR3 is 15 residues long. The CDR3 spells CASSSPGLTTGELFF. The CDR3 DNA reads TGTGCCAGTAGTTCGCCGGGACTTACCACCGGGGAGCTGTTTTTT. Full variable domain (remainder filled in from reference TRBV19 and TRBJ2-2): DGGITQSPKYLFRKEGQNVTLSCEQNLNHDAMYWYRQDPGQGLRLIYYSQIVNDFQKGDIAEGYSVSREKKESFPLTVTSAQKNPTAFYLCASSSPGLTTGELFFGEGSRLTVL.

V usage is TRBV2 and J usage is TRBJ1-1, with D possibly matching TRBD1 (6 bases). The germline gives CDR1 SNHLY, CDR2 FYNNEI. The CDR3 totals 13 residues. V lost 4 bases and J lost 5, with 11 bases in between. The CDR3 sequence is CASSVIQGTEAFF. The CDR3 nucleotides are TGTGCCAGCAGTGTGATTCAGGGGACTGAAGCTTTCTTT.

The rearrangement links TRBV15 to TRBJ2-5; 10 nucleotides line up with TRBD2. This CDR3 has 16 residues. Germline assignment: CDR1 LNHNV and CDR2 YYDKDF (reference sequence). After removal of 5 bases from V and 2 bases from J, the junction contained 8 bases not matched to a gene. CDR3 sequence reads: CATSLASGSSQETQYF. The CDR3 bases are TGTGCCACCAGCCTTGCTAGCGGGAGTAGTCAAGAGACCCAGTACTTC.

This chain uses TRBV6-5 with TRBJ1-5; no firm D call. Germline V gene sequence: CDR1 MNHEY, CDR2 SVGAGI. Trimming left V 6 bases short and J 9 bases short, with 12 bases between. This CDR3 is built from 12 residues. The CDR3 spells CASRVAEGPQHF. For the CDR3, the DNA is TGTGCCAGCAGGGTGGCGGAGGGGCCCCAGCATTTT.

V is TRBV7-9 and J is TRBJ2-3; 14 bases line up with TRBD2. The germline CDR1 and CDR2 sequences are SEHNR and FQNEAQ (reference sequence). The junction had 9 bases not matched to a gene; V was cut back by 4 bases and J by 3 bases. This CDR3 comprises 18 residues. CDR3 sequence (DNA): TGTGCCAGCAGCTCAACCGGGACTAGCGGGAGAAGAACAGATACGCAGTATTTT. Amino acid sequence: CASSSTGTSGRRTDTQYF.

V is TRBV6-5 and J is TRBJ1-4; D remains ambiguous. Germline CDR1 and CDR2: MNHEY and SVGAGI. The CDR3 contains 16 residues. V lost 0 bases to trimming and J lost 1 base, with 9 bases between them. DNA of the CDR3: TGTGCCAGCAGTTACTCGGGAGGAGGAACTAATGAAAAACTGTTTTTT. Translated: CASSYSGGGTNEKLFF.

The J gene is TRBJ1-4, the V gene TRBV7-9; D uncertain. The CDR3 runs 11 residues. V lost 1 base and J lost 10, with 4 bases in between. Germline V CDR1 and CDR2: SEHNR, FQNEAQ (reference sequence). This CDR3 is CASSLEGKLFF. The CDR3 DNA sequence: TGTGCCAGCAGCTTAGAGGGAAAACTGTTTTTT.

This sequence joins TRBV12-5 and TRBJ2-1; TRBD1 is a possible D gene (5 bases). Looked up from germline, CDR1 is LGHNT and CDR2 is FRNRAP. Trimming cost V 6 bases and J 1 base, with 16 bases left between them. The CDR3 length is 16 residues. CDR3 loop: CASGPGKGWSYNEQFF. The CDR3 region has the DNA TGTGCTAGTGGGCCCGGTAAGGGGTGGTCCTACAATGAGCAGTTCTTC. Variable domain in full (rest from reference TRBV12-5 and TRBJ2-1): DARVTQTPRHKVTEMGQEVTMRCQPILGHNTVFWYRQTMMQGLELLAYFRNRAPLDDSGMPKDRFSAEMPDATLATLKIQPSEPRDSAVYFCASGPGKGWSYNEQFFGPGTRLTVL.

The CDR3 DNA reads as TGTGCCAGCAGTTACGGCAAGACCTACGAGCAGTACTTC. Translation gives CASSYGKTYEQYF. This chain joins TRBV6-5 and TRBJ2-7; D not certain. The CDR3 loop spans 13 amino acids. The V and J ends lost 2 bases and 2 bases respectively, with 7 bases between them. Germline V gene sequence: CDR1 MNHEY, CDR2 SVGAGI.

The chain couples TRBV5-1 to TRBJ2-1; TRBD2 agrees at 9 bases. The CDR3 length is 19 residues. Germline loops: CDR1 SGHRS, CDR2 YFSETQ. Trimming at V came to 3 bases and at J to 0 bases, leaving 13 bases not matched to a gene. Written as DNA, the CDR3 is TGCGCCAGCAGCTCTTTAGCGGGAGCCCCTTCGAGCTCCTACAATGAGCAGTTCTTC. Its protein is CASSSLAGAPSSSYNEQFF.

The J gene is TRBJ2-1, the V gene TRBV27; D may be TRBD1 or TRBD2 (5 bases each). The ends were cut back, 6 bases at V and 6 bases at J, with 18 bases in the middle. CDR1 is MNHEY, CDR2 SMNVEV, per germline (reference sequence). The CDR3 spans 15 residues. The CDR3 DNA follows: TGTGCCAGCAGCCTGGGGCGGGCCGCCTTCAATGAGCAGTTCTTC. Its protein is CASSLGRAAFNEQFF.

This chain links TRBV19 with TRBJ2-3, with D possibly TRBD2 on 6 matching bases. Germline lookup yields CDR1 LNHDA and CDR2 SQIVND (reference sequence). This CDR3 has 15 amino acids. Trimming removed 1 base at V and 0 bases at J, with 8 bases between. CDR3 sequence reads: CASSIGRGSTDTQYF. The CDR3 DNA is TGTGCCAGTAGTATAGGGAGGGGAAGCACAGATACGCAGTATTTT. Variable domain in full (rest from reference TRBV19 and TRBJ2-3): DGGITQSPKYLFRKEGQNVTLSCEQNLNHDAMYWYRQDPGQGLRLIYYSQIVNDFQKGDIAEGYSVSREKKESFPLTVTSAQKNPTAFYLCASSIGRGSTDTQYFGPGTRLTVL.

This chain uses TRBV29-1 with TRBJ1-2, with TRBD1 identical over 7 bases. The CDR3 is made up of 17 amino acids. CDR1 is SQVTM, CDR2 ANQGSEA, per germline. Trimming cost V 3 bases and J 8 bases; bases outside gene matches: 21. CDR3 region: CSVDWNPRAGRGGGYTF. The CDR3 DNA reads TGCAGCGTTGATTGGAACCCTCGTGCCGGCAGGGGGGGAGGCTACACCTTC.

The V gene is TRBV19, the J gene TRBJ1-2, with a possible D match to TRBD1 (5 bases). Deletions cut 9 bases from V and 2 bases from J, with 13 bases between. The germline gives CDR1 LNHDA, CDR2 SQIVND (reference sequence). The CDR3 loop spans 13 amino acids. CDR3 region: CASSVGTNYGYTF. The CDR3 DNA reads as TGTGCCAGCTCTGTGGGGACCAACTATGGCTACACCTTC. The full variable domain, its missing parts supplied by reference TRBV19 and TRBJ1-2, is DGGITQSPKYLFRKEGQNVTLSCEQNLNHDAMYWYRQDPGQGLRLIYYSQIVNDFQKGDIAEGYSVSREKKESFPLTVTSAQKNPTAFYLCASSVGTNYGYTFGSGTRLTVV.

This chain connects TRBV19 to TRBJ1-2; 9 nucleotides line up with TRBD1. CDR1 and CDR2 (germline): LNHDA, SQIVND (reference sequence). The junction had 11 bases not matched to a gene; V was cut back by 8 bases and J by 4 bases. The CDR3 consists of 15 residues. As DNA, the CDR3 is TGTGCCAGTTCTTCAGCGGGGACAGGGCGCTATGGCTACACCTTC. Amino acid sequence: CASSSAGTGRYGYTF. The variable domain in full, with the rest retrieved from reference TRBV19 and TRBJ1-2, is DGGITQSPKYLFRKEGQNVTLSCEQNLNHDAMYWYRQDPGQGLRLIYYSQIVNDFQKGDIAEGYSVSREKKESFPLTVTSAQKNPTAFYLCASSSAGTGRYGYTFGSGTRLTVV.

The CDR3 is CATNRNRGLNTEAFF. Here the CDR3 DNA reads TGTGCGACGAATCGTAACAGGGGATTGAACACTGAAGCTTTCTTT. The chain combines TRBV30 with TRBJ1-1, with TRBD1 matching over 7 bases. Looked up from germline, CDR1 is GTSNPN and CDR2 is SVGIG (reference sequence). The CDR3 totals 15 residues.

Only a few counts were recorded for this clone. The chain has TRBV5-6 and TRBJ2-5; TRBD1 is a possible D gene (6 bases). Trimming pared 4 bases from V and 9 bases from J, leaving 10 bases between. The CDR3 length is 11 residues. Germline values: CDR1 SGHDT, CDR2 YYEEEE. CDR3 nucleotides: TGTGCCAGCAGCCGCCAGGGGTCCCAGTACTTC. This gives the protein CASSRQGSQYF.

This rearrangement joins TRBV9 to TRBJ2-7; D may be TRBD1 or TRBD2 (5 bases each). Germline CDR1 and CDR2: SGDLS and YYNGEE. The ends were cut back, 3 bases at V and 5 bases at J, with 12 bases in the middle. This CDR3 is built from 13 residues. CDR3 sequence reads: CASSGSGTNEQYF. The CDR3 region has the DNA TGTGCCAGCAGCGGTTCCGGGACCAACGAGCAGTACTTC.

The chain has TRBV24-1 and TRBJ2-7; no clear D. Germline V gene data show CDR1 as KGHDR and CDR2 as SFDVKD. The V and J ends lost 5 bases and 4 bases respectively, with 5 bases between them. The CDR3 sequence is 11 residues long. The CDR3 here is CATSVLYEQYV. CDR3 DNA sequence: TGTGCCACCAGTGTACTGTACGAGCAGTACGTC.

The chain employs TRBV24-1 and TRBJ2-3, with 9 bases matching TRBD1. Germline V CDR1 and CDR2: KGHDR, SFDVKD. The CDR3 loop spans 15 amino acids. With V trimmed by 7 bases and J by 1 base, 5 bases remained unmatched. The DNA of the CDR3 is TGTGCCACCAGCTACCGGGACAGGGGCACAGATACGCAGTATTTT. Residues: CATSYRDRGTDTQYF.

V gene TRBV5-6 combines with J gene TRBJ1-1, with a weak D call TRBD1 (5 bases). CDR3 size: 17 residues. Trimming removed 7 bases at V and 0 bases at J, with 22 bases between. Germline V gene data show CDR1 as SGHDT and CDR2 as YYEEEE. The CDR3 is CASAISWGGIMNTEAFF. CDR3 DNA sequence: TGTGCCAGCGCCATTTCTTGGGGGGGAATCATGAACACTGAAGCTTTCTTT.

CDR3: CASSLGYGGNTEAFF. Written as DNA, the CDR3 is TGTGCCAGCAGCTTGGGTTACGGGGGGAACACTGAAGCTTTCTTT. V usage is TRBV5-4 and J usage is TRBJ1-1, with a weak D call TRBD1 (5 bases). Trimming removed 0 bases from V and 1 base from J, with 10 bases in between. There are 15 residues in the CDR3. CDR1 is SGHNT, CDR2 YYREEE, per germline (reference sequence). The whole variable domain, filled in from reference TRBV5-4 and TRBJ1-1, reads ETGVTQSPTHLIKTRGQQVTLRCSSQSGHNTVSWYQQALGQGPQFIFQYYREEENGRGNFPPRFSGLQFPNYSSELNVNALELDDSALYLCASSLGYGGNTEAFFGQGTRLTVV.

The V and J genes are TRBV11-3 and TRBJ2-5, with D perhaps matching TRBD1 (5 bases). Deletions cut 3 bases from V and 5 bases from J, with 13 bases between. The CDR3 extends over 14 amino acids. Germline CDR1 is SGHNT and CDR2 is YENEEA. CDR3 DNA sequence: TGTGCCAGCAGCTTTAGTAGGGGCTCGGAGACCCAGTACTTC. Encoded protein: CASSFSRGSETQYF.

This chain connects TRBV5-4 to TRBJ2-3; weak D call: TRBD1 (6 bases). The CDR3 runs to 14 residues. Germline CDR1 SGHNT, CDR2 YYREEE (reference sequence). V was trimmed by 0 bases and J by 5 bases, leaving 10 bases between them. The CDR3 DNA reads TGTGCCAGCAGCTTGGGCAGGGGAAGAGATACGCAGTATTTT. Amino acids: CASSLGRGRDTQYF.